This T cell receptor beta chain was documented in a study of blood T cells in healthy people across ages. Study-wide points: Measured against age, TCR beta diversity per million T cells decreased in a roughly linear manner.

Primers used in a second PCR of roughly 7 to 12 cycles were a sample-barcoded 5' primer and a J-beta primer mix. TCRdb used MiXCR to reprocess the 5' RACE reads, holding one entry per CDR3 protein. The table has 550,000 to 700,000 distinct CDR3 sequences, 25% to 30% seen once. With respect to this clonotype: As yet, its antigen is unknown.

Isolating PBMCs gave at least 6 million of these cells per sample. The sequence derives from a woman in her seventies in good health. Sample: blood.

CDR3 residues: CAISESAGANEKLFF. In DNA form, the CDR3 reads TGTGCCATCAGTGAGTCGGCGGGGGCTAATGAAAAACTGTTTTTT. The chain is built from TRBV10-3 and TRBJ1-4; D may be TRBD1 (5 bases). From germline, CDR1 is ENHRY and CDR2 SYGVKD. Trimming pared 0 bases from V and 3 bases from J, leaving 8 bases between. This CDR3 contains 15 residues.